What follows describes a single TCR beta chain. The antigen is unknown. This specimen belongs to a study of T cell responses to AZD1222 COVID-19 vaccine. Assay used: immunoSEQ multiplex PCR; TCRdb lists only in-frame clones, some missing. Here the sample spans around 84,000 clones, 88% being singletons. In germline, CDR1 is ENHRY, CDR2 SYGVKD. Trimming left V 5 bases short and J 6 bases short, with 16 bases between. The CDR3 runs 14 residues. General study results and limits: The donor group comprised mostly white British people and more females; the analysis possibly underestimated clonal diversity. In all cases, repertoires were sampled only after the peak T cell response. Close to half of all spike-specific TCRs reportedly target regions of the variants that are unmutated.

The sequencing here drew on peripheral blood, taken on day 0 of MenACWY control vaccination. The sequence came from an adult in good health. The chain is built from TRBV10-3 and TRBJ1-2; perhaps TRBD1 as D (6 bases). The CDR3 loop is CAISFETGGDGYTF. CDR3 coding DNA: TGTGCCATCAGTTTTGAGACAGGAGGGGATGGCTACACCTTC.